This entry lists 32 T cell receptor beta chains sequenced from one sample in a study of PD-1 blockade in classical Hodgkin lymphoma. Sequencing used immunoSEQ multiplex PCR; TCRdb keeps in-frame clones, though not all of them. This table has 20,000 or so clones, approximately 80% appearing once. Specified time point: cycle 4 day 1 (C4D1), after less than 7 weeks of nivolumab. No patient escaped relapse after autologous stem cell transplantation, and brentuximab vedotin exposure varied. The input for sequencing was peripheral blood mononuclear cells (PBMCs), taken before the fourth cycle of nivolumab. The receptors here all came from a human donor with classical Hodgkin lymphoma.

The chain couples TRBV6-5 to TRBJ2-3, with D perhaps matching TRBD1 (5 bases). Trimming stripped 0 bases from V and 9 bases from J, with 13 bases between. The CDR3 has 14 residues. Looked up from germline, CDR1 is MNHEY and CDR2 is SVGAGI. The CDR3 nucleotides are TGTGCCAGCAGTTACTCGGGGCGCGGTCCCACGCAGTATTTT. Translating gives CASSYSGRGPTQYF.

In its sample, this clone was seen a few times. The J gene is TRBJ1-2, the V gene TRBV27; 7 bases match TRBD1. The CDR3 totals 14 residues. CDR1 is MNHEY, CDR2 SMNVEV, per germline (reference sequence). J was trimmed by 8 bases and V by 4 bases; bases with no gene match: 10. CDR3 sequence: CASSSVTGQEGYTF. CDR3 sequence (DNA): TGTGCCAGCAGTTCCGTGACAGGGCAGGAGGGCTACACCTTC.

The CDR3 nucleotides are TGTGCCAGCACGTCCTTTTCCGAGCAGTACTTC. This translates into CASTSFSEQYF. V usage is TRBV6-1 and J usage is TRBJ2-7; no firm D call. This CDR3 has 11 amino acids. CDR1 is MNHNS, CDR2 SASEGT, per germline. V was pared by 7 bases and J by 6 bases, with 10 bases between.

This clone has only one observation. The genes are TRBV6-9 and TRBJ1-6; 8 positions agree with TRBD1. This CDR3 region has 14 residues. The V gene end was trimmed by 5 bases and the J gene end by 9 bases; junction bases not matched to a gene: 6. Germline-derived CDR1 and CDR2 are MNHGY and SVAAGI. CDR3 in DNA: TGTGCCAGCAGTACCGGACAGGGTGCTTCACCCCTCCACTTT. Its translation: CASSTGQGASPLHF.

This clone has only a few counts. This rearrangement joins TRBV29-1 to TRBJ1-5; D is unresolved. The CDR3 has 13 residues. Trimming pared 3 bases from V and 9 bases from J, leaving 15 bases between. Germline loops: CDR1 SQVTM, CDR2 ANQGSEA. CDR3 residues: CSVEVEGRGPQHF. CDR3 coding DNA: TGCAGCGTTGAGGTCGAGGGCCGGGGGCCCCAGCATTTT.

This chain joins TRBV9 and TRBJ2-7; 7 nucleotides match TRBD1. Looked up from germline, CDR1 is SGDLS and CDR2 is YYNGEE. V shed 3 bases, J shed 3 bases, and the junction held 12 bases outside the gene matches. The length of the CDR3 is 16 residues. CDR3 residues: CASSGSSGTAIYEQYF. In DNA, the CDR3 is TGTGCCAGCAGCGGCTCCTCCGGGACAGCGATCTACGAGCAGTACTTC. Based on the CDR3 plus reference TRBV9 and TRBJ2-7, the full variable domain is DSGVTQTPKHLITATGQRVTLRCSPRSGDLSVYWYQQSLDQGLQFLIQYYNGEERAKGNILERFSAQQFPDLHSELNLSSLELGDSALYFCASSGSSGTAIYEQYFGPGTRLTVT.

The chain has TRBV5-1 and TRBJ1-1; 7 positions match TRBD1. After removal of 0 bases from V and 6 bases from J, the junction contained 8 bases not matched to a gene. The CDR3 has 15 residues. Germline CDR1 is SGHRS and CDR2 is YFSETQ. CDR3: CASSLAEQGRPEAFF. The CDR3 DNA follows: TGCGCCAGCAGCTTGGCCGAACAGGGGAGGCCTGAAGCTTTCTTT.

The chain is built from TRBV7-2 and TRBJ1-2, with D maybe TRBD1 (5 bases). The CDR3 spans 12 residues. V lost 1 base and J lost 8, with 8 bases in between. Germline assignment: CDR1 SGHTA and CDR2 FQGNSA. The CDR3 DNA sequence: TGTGCCAGCAGCTTAGGTCGGGGCGGCTACACCTTC. Its protein product is CASSLGRGGYTF.

The V call is TRBV15, the J call TRBJ2-3, with TRBD1 matching over 11 bases. This CDR3 region has 14 residues. V lost 6 bases to trimming and J lost 4 bases; unmatched junction nucleotides: 3. Germline assignment: CDR1 LNHNV and CDR2 YYDKDF (reference sequence). CDR3 DNA: TGTGCCACCAGACCGGGACAGGGGGCAGATACGCAGTATTTT. Residues: CATRPGQGADTQYF.

This sequence joins TRBV19 and TRBJ2-5; TRBD2 matches 8 bases. V shed 1 base and J 1 base; nucleotides not matched to a gene: 5. The CDR3 totals 16 residues. In germline, CDR1 is LNHDA, CDR2 SQIVND (reference sequence). CDR3 loop: CASSIGGTSGQETQYF. CDR3 bases: TGTGCCAGTAGTATAGGAGGAACTAGCGGCCAAGAGACCCAGTACTTC.

The chain recombines TRBV28 with TRBJ2-2; 11 nucleotides align to TRBD2. The CDR3 contains 13 residues. CDR1 and CDR2 from the germline V gene are MDHEN and SYDVKM. The DNA of the CDR3 is TGTACTACTAGCGGGAGGAACACCGGGGAGCTGTTTTTT. This encodes CTTSGRNTGELFF.

The genes are TRBV4-1 and TRBJ2-1; D is unresolved. This CDR3 is built from 16 residues. Per germline, CDR1 MGHRA and CDR2 YSYEKL. Trimming removed 0 bases from V and 5 bases from J, with 14 bases in between. The chain's CDR3 is CASSQESTATNNEQFF. Written as DNA, the CDR3 is TGCGCCAGCAGCCAAGAGAGTACTGCGACCAACAATGAGCAGTTCTTC.

The chain employs TRBV5-1 and TRBJ2-3, with 11 bases aligning to TRBD1. Germline V gene data show CDR1 as SGHRS and CDR2 as YFSETQ. CDR3 size: 15 residues. Germline trimming cut 2 bases from V and 5 bases from J; bases unmatched to any gene: 4. The CDR3 DNA sequence: TGCGCCAGCAGCTTCGGACAGGGGGCCATAGATACGCAGTATTTT. It codes for CASSFGQGAIDTQYF.

The chain employs TRBV6-5 and TRBJ1-2; D call uncertain. CDR1 is MNHEY and CDR2 is SVGAGI in the germline V gene. CDR3 size: 14 residues. V dropped 10 bases and J dropped 6 bases, with 21 bases sitting between them. DNA for the CDR3: TGTGCCACCCGGGAGGCAGCCTCATGGGATGGCTACACCTTC. It is translated as CATREAASWDGYTF.

The chain uses TRBV4-3 and TRBJ2-2; D possibly uses TRBD1 or TRBD2 (6 bases each). From germline, CDR1 is LGHNA and CDR2 YSLEER. V was pared by 4 bases and J by 6 bases, with 12 bases between. The CDR3 sequence is 14 residues long. This CDR3 reads CASSPPGAAGELFF. The CDR3 DNA reads TGCGCCAGCAGCCCCCCGGGGGCAGCCGGGGAGCTGTTTTTT.

The chain employs TRBV10-3 and TRBJ1-6; no firm D call. The V and J ends lost 3 bases and 10 bases respectively, with 7 bases between them. The CDR3 has 12 amino acids. In germline, CDR1 is ENHRY, CDR2 SYGVKD. CDR3 in DNA: TGTGCCATCAGTGAAGCCGAGTCACCCCTCCACTTT. Amino acid sequence: CAISEAESPLHF.

J is TRBJ2-1 and V is TRBV19; 9 bases agree with TRBD1. Germline V gene lookup returns CDR1 LNHDA and CDR2 SQIVND (reference sequence). This CDR3 spans 15 amino acids. The V and J ends lost 10 bases and 6 bases, in that order; junction bases with no gene match: 13. The CDR3 DNA reads TGTGCCACCAAAATCTGGGACAGGGATAGCAATGAGCAGTTCTTC. It yields the protein CATKIWDRDSNEQFF.

The genes are TRBV19 and TRBJ1-4; no firm D call. V was trimmed by 3 bases and J by 7 bases, leaving 12 bases between them. From germline, CDR1 is LNHDA and CDR2 SQIVND (reference sequence). The CDR3 contains 14 residues. This CDR3 reads CASSIGGPGEKLFF. In DNA, the CDR3 is TGTGCCAGTAGTATCGGAGGGCCTGGTGAAAAACTGTTTTTT.

This clone was counted a single time. V is TRBV9 and J is TRBJ2-1, with 9 bases lining up with TRBD1. Germline trimming cut 2 bases from V and 2 bases from J; bases unmatched to any gene: 5. The length of the CDR3 is 16 residues. In germline, CDR1 is SGDLS, CDR2 YYNGEE. CDR3 in amino acids: CASSVARQGAYNEQFF. The CDR3 region has the DNA TGTGCCAGCAGCGTGGCGAGACAGGGGGCCTACAATGAGCAGTTCTTC.

The chain combines TRBV4-1 with TRBJ2-5; either TRBD1 or TRBD2 may supply D (5 bases each). V shed 4 bases and J shed 5 bases, with 8 bases lying between them. Germline lookup yields CDR1 MGHRA and CDR2 YSYEKL. The CDR3 is 12 residues long. CDR3 coding DNA: TGCGCCAGCAGCCCCGAGGGGGAGACCCAGTACTTC. Protein sequence: CASSPEGETQYF.

J is TRBJ1-2 and V is TRBV5-1, with D possibly matching TRBD1 (5 bases). V was pared by 0 bases and J by 3 bases, with 12 bases between. Looked up from germline, CDR1 is SGHRS and CDR2 is YFSETQ. The CDR3 is made up of 15 amino acids. In DNA form, the CDR3 reads TGCGCCAGCAGCTTGGCCGGGACGGGGGACTATGGCTACACCTTC. Encoded protein: CASSLAGTGDYGYTF.

The genes are TRBV4-2 and TRBJ1-4; D remains unclear. The CDR3 runs to 15 residues. Per germline, CDR1 LGHNA and CDR2 YNFKEQ. V was pared by 1 base and J by 4 bases, with 10 bases between. The CDR3 region is CASSQGEGDNEKLFF. The CDR3 DNA follows: TGTGCCAGCAGCCAAGGGGAGGGAGATAATGAAAAACTGTTTTTT.

The chain has TRBV7-3 and TRBJ1-5, with 8 nucleotides matching TRBD1. V lost 5 bases and J lost 6; bases outside the gene matches: 15. The V gene's germline CDR1 is SGHTA and CDR2 FQGTGA. This CDR3 spans 17 amino acids. CDR3 loop: CASSPKGPGGAGQPQHF. The CDR3 DNA is TGTGCCAGCAGCCCAAAGGGGCCAGGGGGCGCGGGTCAGCCCCAGCATTTT.

The chain employs TRBV4-3 and TRBJ2-5; D gene uncertain. Germline CDR1 is LGHNA and CDR2 is YSLEER. This CDR3 has 14 amino acids. V lost 0 bases and J lost 4, with 9 bases in between. CDR3 nucleotides: TGCGCCAGCAGCCAAGAAGCCTGGAGAGAGACCCAGTACTTC. Amino acid sequence: CASSQEAWRETQYF.

The chain recombines TRBV7-3 with TRBJ2-2; D remains unclear. Germline CDR1 and CDR2: SGHTA and FQGTGA. This CDR3 is built from 13 residues. V was trimmed by 5 bases and J by 9 bases, leaving 13 bases between them. The CDR3 spells CASSPGPGRELFF. CDR3 DNA sequence: TGTGCCAGCAGCCCCGGACCAGGCAGGGAGCTGTTTTTT.

This chain connects TRBV29-1 to TRBJ2-3; no firm D call. CDR1 SQVTM and CDR2 ANQGSEA come from the germline V gene. The V gene lost 0 bases and the J gene lost 2 bases, with 9 bases spanning the gap. The CDR3 consists of 14 residues. CDR3 protein: CSVEDHAFTDTQYF. The CDR3 DNA reads as TGCAGCGTTGAAGATCACGCCTTCACAGATACGCAGTATTTT.

The rearrangement uses TRBV30 and TRBJ2-7; D remains unclear. The V gene's germline CDR1 is GTSNPN and CDR2 SVGIG (reference sequence). V was pared by 5 bases and J by 0 bases, with 14 bases between. The CDR3 contains 14 residues. CDR3 residues: CAWDGQLSSYEQYF. In DNA, the CDR3 is TGTGCCTGGGATGGGCAGCTCAGCTCCTACGAGCAGTACTTC.

This clone was observed once. This rearrangement joins TRBV7-2 to TRBJ2-7, with D perhaps matching TRBD1 or TRBD2 (5 bases each). The germline V and J ends were trimmed by 4 bases and 2 bases, with 18 bases remaining between them. Germline V gene sequence: CDR1 SGHTA, CDR2 FQGNSA. This CDR3 is 16 amino acids long. Here the CDR3 reads CASSSSAGTAPYEQYF. The CDR3 region has the DNA TGTGCCAGCAGCTCCTCAGCCGGGACCGCCCCCTACGAGCAGTACTTC.

The V and J genes are TRBV27 and TRBJ2-6, with a tentative D call TRBD2 (6 bases). V gave up 3 bases and J gave up 0 bases, with 15 bases separating them. There are 18 residues in the CDR3. The germline gives CDR1 MNHEY, CDR2 SMNVEV (reference sequence). CDR3 loop: CASSFGGGWDSGANVLTF. The CDR3 DNA follows: TGTGCCAGCAGTTTCGGAGGAGGGTGGGACTCTGGGGCCAACGTCCTGACTTTC.

The chain combines TRBV4-1 with TRBJ1-5; 8 positions agree with TRBD1. This CDR3 has 16 residues. Germline CDR1 and CDR2: MGHRA and YSYEKL. Trimming removed 0 bases from V and 2 bases from J; junction bases left unmatched: 3. The CDR3 bases are TGCGCCAGCAGCCAAGATGGGGGACAGGGCAATCAGCCCCAGCATTTT. Translated: CASSQDGGQGNQPQHF.

This chain uses TRBV7-2 with TRBJ2-7; 9 bases fit TRBD1. CDR1 is SGHTA and CDR2 is FQGNSA in the germline V gene. The CDR3 is made up of 17 amino acids. V was pared by 1 base and J by 2 bases, with 9 bases of the junction left unmatched. The CDR3 spells CASSLGPGRTGAYEQYF. The CDR3 bases are TGTGCCAGCAGCTTAGGCCCTGGCAGGACAGGGGCCTACGAGCAGTACTTC.

V and J are TRBV4-1 and TRBJ2-5; perhaps TRBD2 as D (5 bases). The CDR3 sequence is 14 residues long. Germline CDR1 is MGHRA and CDR2 is YSYEKL. The V gene lost 0 bases and the J gene lost 7 bases, with 12 bases spanning the gap. CDR3 in amino acids: CASSQEEALGTQYF. CDR3 DNA sequence: TGCGCCAGCAGCCAAGAGGAGGCGTTAGGGACCCAGTACTTC.